This T cell receptor (beta chain) was captured in a study of blood T cell repertoires in COVID-19. Study in general: From T cells, B-cell-depleted T cells, or PBMCs came the material, which was cDNA or gDNA.

Libraries were prepared by immunoSEQ multiplex PCR; TCRdb keeps only in-frame clonotypes and omits some of them. The profile shows a few hundred thousand clones, approximately 90% of them singletons. Membership in each cohort depended on participant-reported clinical history. In germline, CDR1 is LNHNV, CDR2 YYDKDF (reference sequence). V was cut by 1 base and J by 6 bases, with 10 bases left in between. The CDR3 totals 14 residues. Material: PBMCs or T cells enriched from blood (not recorded which). The gene calls are TRBV15 and TRBJ2-1, with D possibly TRBD1 on 6 matching bases. This TCR derives from a man under 40 who had recovered from COVID-19. The CDR3, as DNA: TGTGCCACCAGCAGAGCGGGACAAGTCAATGAGCAGTTCTTC. Translated: CATSRAGQVNEQFF.